This T cell receptor (beta chain) was documented in a study of CD8+CD57+ T cells in acquired aplastic anemia. Genomic DNA, serving as template, underwent TCR beta VDJ and CDR3 profiling. TCRdb re-called the reads through MiXCR, storing one row per CDR3 protein. Altogether about 190,000 distinct CDR3 sequences are present, around 59% being singletons, with the ten largest covering roughly 15%. The CDR3 spans 15 residues. Germline CDR1 and CDR2: KGHSH and LQKENI. The ends lost 3 bases at V and 5 bases at J; junction bases unmatched: 7. What was sequenced was sorted CD4+, CD8+, or CD8+CD57+ T cells (not recorded which) from PBMCs. This rearrangement joins TRBV18 to TRBJ1-2; 9 nucleotides line up with TRBD1. The receptor was isolated from a human donor in good health, serving as a control. The CDR3 region is CASSPPGTGHYGYTF. The CDR3 nucleotides read TGTGCCAGCTCACCCCCCGGGACAGGGCATTATGGCTACACCTTC. The full variable domain, rest sourced from reference TRBV18 and TRBJ1-2, is NAGVMQNPRHLVRRRGQEARLRCSPMKGHSHVYWYRQLPEEGLKFMVYLQKENIIDESGMPKERFSAEFPKEGPSILRIQQVVRGDSAAYFCASSPPGTGHYGYTFGSGTRLTVV.